The next 22 T cell receptor beta chains were all read from a single sample in a study of T cell repertoires in cytomegalovirus infection. Their cognate antigens are unknown. A single record per CDR3 protein comes from TCRdb applying MiXCR to the reads. The sample comprises 550,000 to 700,000 distinct CDR3 sequences, 35% to 50% of which are singletons, and 48% rests with the top ten. Material: cultured PBMCs, obtained from culture after CMV antigen stimulation. These TCRs come from a human donor in good health (CMV status not recorded). Some clones in this sample may be carry-over from other donors' samples.

This clonotype was recorded once. The V call is TRBV7-2, the J call TRBJ1-5, with D unresolved. Germline CDR1 SGHTA, CDR2 FQGNSA. V dropped 8 bases and J dropped 10 bases, with 15 bases sitting between them. The CDR3 contains 12 residues. In DNA form, the CDR3 reads TGTGCCAGCGGACTAAACCTCACACCCCAGCATTTT. It specifies CASGLNLTPQHF.

This rearrangement joins TRBV19 to TRBJ2-5; no clear D. Germline V CDR1 and CDR2: LNHDA, SQIVND (reference sequence). The CDR3 sequence is 13 residues long. V lost 7 bases and J lost 5, with 14 bases in between. The CDR3 loop is CASTKNSWETQYF. The CDR3 nucleotides are TGTGCCAGTACTAAGAACAGTTGGGAGACCCAGTACTTC.

The chain uses TRBV7-2 and TRBJ1-1, with D hard to call. V was cut by 5 bases and J by 1 base, with 14 bases left in between. The CDR3 has 15 residues. CDR1 and CDR2 (germline): SGHTA, FQGNSA. CDR3 sequence (DNA): TGTGCCAGCAGCCCCCTAGGAGGAGGGAACACTGAAGCTTTCTTT. It encodes CASSPLGGGNTEAFF.

The gene calls are TRBV5-4 and TRBJ2-1; D is possibly TRBD2 (5 bases). V was clipped by 4 bases and J by 5 bases, with 16 bases between them. The V gene's germline CDR1 is SGHNT and CDR2 YYREEE (reference sequence). The CDR3 has 15 residues. CDR3 nucleotide sequence: TGTGCCAGCAGCCCCCGAGGACTGGCCAACAATGAGCAGTTCTTC. Translating it yields CASSPRGLANNEQFF.

The chain has TRBV7-9 and TRBJ2-1; D ambiguous. Germline V gene data show CDR1 as SEHNR and CDR2 as FQNEAQ (reference sequence). V dropped 6 bases and J dropped 10 bases, with 13 bases sitting between them. The CDR3 length is 12 residues. The CDR3 DNA reads TGTGCCAGCAGAGAAGACCTTGGAGAGCAGTTCTTC. Its protein is CASREDLGEQFF.

The chain combines TRBV6-2 or TRBV6-3 with TRBJ2-3, with 8 bases identical to TRBD2. CDR1 is MNHEY, CDR2 SVGEGT, per germline. CDR3 length: 14 residues. Unmatched junction bases numbered 3, after V lost 7 bases and J lost 0 bases. The CDR3 sequence is CASNGRASTDTQYF. For the CDR3, the DNA is TGTGCCAGCAACGGGAGGGCCAGCACAGATACGCAGTATTTT.

This clonotype was recorded once. The chain combines TRBV20-1 with TRBJ2-7, with 10 bases lining up with TRBD1. Germline CDR1 DFQATT, CDR2 SNEGSKA (reference sequence). The CDR3 covers 14 residues. V lost 5 bases to trimming and J lost 6 bases; unmatched junction nucleotides: 10. The CDR3 loop reads CSAARDRGLVEQYF. For the CDR3, the DNA is TGCAGTGCTGCTCGGGACAGGGGATTGGTCGAGCAGTACTTC.

The chain couples TRBV4-2 to TRBJ1-2, with 7 bases that match TRBD1. CDR1 LGHNA and CDR2 YNFKEQ come from the germline V gene. CDR3 length: 14 residues. Trimming removed 5 bases from V and 3 bases from J; junction bases left unmatched: 6. In DNA form, the CDR3 reads TGTGCCAGCAGCTCCCCGACAGGGTACTATGGCTACACCTTC. Encoded protein: CASSSPTGYYGYTF.

The V call is TRBV7-9, the J call TRBJ2-1; TRBD2 agrees at 9 bases. The V gene's germline CDR1 is SEHNR and CDR2 FQNEAQ (reference sequence). Germline trimming cut 1 base from V and 4 bases from J; bases unmatched to any gene: 5. This CDR3 spans 16 amino acids. Here the CDR3 DNA reads TGTGCCAGCAGCTTAGTATCTAGCGGGGTTTACAATGAGCAGTTCTTC. It encodes CASSLVSSGVYNEQFF. Full variable domain (missing parts from reference TRBV7-9 and TRBJ2-1): DTGVSQNPRHKITKRGQNVTFRCDPISEHNRLYWYRQTLGQGPEFLTYFQNEAQLEKSRLLSDRFSAERPKGSFSTLEIQRTEQGDSAMYLCASSLVSSGVYNEQFFGPGTRLTVL.

This clonotype has a single count. J is TRBJ2-4 and V is TRBV2; weak D call: TRBD2 (5 bases). This CDR3 contains 13 residues. Trimming pared 8 bases from V and 5 bases from J, leaving 13 bases between. The V gene's germline CDR1 is SNHLY and CDR2 FYNNEI. CDR3 sequence reads: CASRDEGQNIQYF. The CDR3 DNA reads TGTGCCAGCCGGGATGAGGGTCAAAACATTCAGTACTTC.

The V gene is TRBV6-6, the J gene TRBJ1-1; no definite D call. This CDR3 comprises 13 residues. In germline, CDR1 is MNHNY, CDR2 SVGAGI (reference sequence). Trimming took 6 bases from V and 6 from J, leaving 14 bases between them. CDR3 protein: CASSLNLRSEAFF. The CDR3 region has the DNA TGTGCCAGCAGCCTGAATCTCCGTTCTGAAGCTTTCTTT.

As concerns this clonotype: Its ends do not fully match the called genes, so a read error is possible. The genes are TRBV7-2 and TRBJ2-5; 10 nucleotides match TRBD2. Germline lookup yields CDR1 SGHTA and CDR2 FQGNSA. The CDR3 extends over 15 amino acids. CDR3 residues: CASSFQRGGQETLYF. CDR3 bases: TGTGCCAGCAGCTTTCAGCGGGGGGGCCAAGAGACCCTGTACTTC. Filled out from reference TRBV7-2 and TRBJ2-5, the complete variable domain reads GAGVSQSPSNKVTEKGKDVELRCDPISGHTALYWYRQSLGQGLEFLIYFQGNSAPDKSGLPSDRFSAERTGGSVSTLTIQRTQQEDSAVYLCASSFQRGGQETLYFGPGTRLLVL.

This rearrangement joins TRBV6-2 or TRBV6-3 to TRBJ2-7; 12 positions match TRBD2. The CDR3 sequence is 15 residues long. The germline V gene encodes CDR1 MNHEY and CDR2 SVGEGT. The V segment lost 6 bases and the J segment 3 bases; nucleotides outside the gene matches: 6. The CDR3 sequence is CASSGRLAGDYEQYF. In DNA form, the CDR3 reads TGTGCCAGCAGCGGTAGACTAGCGGGAGACTACGAGCAGTACTTC.

The sample holds many counts of this clonotype. The chain carries TRBV7-2 and TRBJ2-1; 15 bases fit TRBD2. Trimming took 1 base from V and 3 from J; bases not matched to a gene: 7. Germline-derived CDR1 and CDR2 are SGHTA and FQGNSA. The CDR3 spans 19 residues. This chain's CDR3 is CASSLEGLAGGRGYNEQFF. The CDR3 nucleotides are TGTGCCAGCAGCTTAGAGGGACTAGCGGGGGGACGAGGCTACAATGAGCAGTTCTTC. Based on the CDR3 plus reference TRBV7-2 and TRBJ2-1, the full variable domain is GAGVSQSPSNKVTEKGKDVELRCDPISGHTALYWYRQSLGQGLEFLIYFQGNSAPDKSGLPSDRFSAERTGGSVSTLTIQRTQQEDSAVYLCASSLEGLAGGRGYNEQFFGPGTRLTVL.

A few counts support this clonotype. V usage is TRBV7-2 and J usage is TRBJ2-1; 7 positions agree with TRBD2. The germline gives CDR1 SGHTA, CDR2 FQGNSA. V shed 7 bases and J 8 bases; nucleotides not matched to a gene: 14. CDR3 length: 15 amino acids. The CDR3 protein is CASTRRGLGIDEQFF. CDR3 nucleotide sequence: TGTGCCAGCACCCGACGCGGACTAGGTATCGATGAGCAGTTCTTC.

The rearrangement links TRBV18 to TRBJ1-5; possible D gene TRBD1, 6 bases. The CDR3 is 15 amino acids. V gave up 6 bases and J gave up 5 bases, with 17 bases separating them. Germline CDR1 is KGHSH and CDR2 is LQKENI. CDR3 in DNA: TGTGCCAGCTCCATGAGTCGGGACAACTATCAGCCCCAGCATTTT. Translated: CASSMSRDNYQPQHF.

Regarding this clonotype: Sequence at one end of the junction differs from germline and may be a read error. The rearrangement uses TRBV20-1 and TRBJ1-6; possible D gene TRBD1, 6 bases. Germline V gives CDR1 DFQATT, CDR2 SNEGSKA (reference sequence). The CDR3 runs to 16 residues. As DNA, the CDR3 is TGCAGTGCTAGGGTTGGCGGGGGCTCCGATAATTCACCCCTCCACTTT. It is translated as CSARVGGGSDNSPLHF.

The table lists this clonotype with a few counts. The rearrangement uses TRBV11-2 and TRBJ2-7; the D gene is possibly TRBD2 (6 bases). V gave up 6 bases and J gave up 2 bases, with 14 bases separating them. Germline V gene data show CDR1 as SGHAT and CDR2 as FQNNGV. The CDR3 is 14 amino acids. CDR3 loop: CASSWTPGAYEQYF. The CDR3 bases are TGTGCCAGCAGTTGGACCCCGGGGGCCTACGAGCAGTACTTC.

CDR3 bases: TGTGCCCACGCGGCGAGGGACGGAGAGACCCAGTACTTC. Amino acids: CAHAARDGETQYF. The V gene is TRBV28, the J gene TRBJ2-5; D may match TRBD1 or TRBD2 (5 bases each). With 11 bases removed from V and 4 bases from J, the gap between germline ends came to 17 bases. The CDR3 runs 13 residues. Germline V gives CDR1 MDHEN, CDR2 SYDVKM.

This clonotype was seen more than once but under ten times. The CDR3 coding sequence is TGTGCCAGCAGCTGGAAACAGGGGGGTCAGCCCCAGCATTTT. It translates to CASSWKQGGQPQHF. The chain uses TRBV28 and TRBJ1-5; 8 nucleotides line up with TRBD1. Germline lookup yields CDR1 MDHEN and CDR2 SYDVKM. The CDR3 totals 14 residues. The J segment lost 6 bases and the V segment lost 6 bases, leaving 7 bases of the junction unmatched. Full variable domain (outside the CDR3, taken from reference TRBV28 and TRBJ1-5): DVKVTQSSRYLVKRTGEKVFLECVQDMDHENMFWYRQDPGLGLRLIYFSYDVKMKEKGDIPEGYSVSREKKERFSLILESASTNQTSMYLCASSWKQGGQPQHFGDGTRLSIL.

This clonotype was counted only a few times. This chain joins TRBV7-2 and TRBJ1-2; no clear D. The CDR3 extends over 17 amino acids. In germline, CDR1 is SGHTA, CDR2 FQGNSA. Between the trimmed V and J ends, which lost 1 base and 3 bases, there was a span of 18 bases. The CDR3 is CASSLVEGGQAYYGYTF. The CDR3 DNA sequence: TGTGCCAGCAGCTTAGTAGAGGGAGGGCAGGCCTACTATGGCTACACCTTC.

The chain joins TRBV5-1 to TRBJ2-1, with D unclear. Germline CDR1 and CDR2: SGHRS and YFSETQ. This CDR3 contains 13 residues. Trimming took off 4 bases at V and 7 bases at J, with 12 bases between the two ends. CDR3 in DNA: TGCGCCAGCAGCCTGGCCTCCGCTAATGAGCAGTTCTTC. Amino acid sequence: CASSLASANEQFF.